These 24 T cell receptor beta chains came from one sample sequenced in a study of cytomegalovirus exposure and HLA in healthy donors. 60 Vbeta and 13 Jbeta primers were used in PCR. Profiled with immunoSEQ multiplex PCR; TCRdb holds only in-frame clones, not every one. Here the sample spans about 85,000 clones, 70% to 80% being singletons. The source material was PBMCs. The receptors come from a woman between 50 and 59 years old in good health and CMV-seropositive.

In DNA form, the CDR3 reads TGTGCCAGCAGCCCACGAGATGAGCAGTTCTTC. It translates to CASSPRDEQFF. The rearrangement joins TRBV11-3 to TRBJ2-1; D call uncertain. V was clipped by 5 bases and J by 8 bases, with 7 bases between them. Germline V gives CDR1 SGHNT, CDR2 YENEEA. CDR3 size: 11 residues.

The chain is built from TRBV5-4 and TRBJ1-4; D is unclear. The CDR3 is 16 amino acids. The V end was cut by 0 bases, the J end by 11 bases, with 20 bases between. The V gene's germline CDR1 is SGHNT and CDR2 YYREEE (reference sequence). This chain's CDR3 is CASSLVPDRSGVKLFF. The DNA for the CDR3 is TGTGCCAGCAGCTTGGTACCGGATAGGAGTGGCGTTAAACTGTTTTTT. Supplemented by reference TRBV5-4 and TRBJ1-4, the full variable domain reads ETGVTQSPTHLIKTRGQQVTLRCSSQSGHNTVSWYQQALGQGPQFIFQYYREEENGRGNFPPRFSGLQFPNYSSELNVNALELDDSALYLCASSLVPDRSGVKLFFGSGTQLSVL.

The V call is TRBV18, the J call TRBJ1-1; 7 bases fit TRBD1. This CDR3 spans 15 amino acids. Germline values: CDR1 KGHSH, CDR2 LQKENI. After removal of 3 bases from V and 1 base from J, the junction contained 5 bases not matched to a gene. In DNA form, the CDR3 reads TGTGCCAGCTCACCCCGACAGGGTTCGAACACTGAAGCTTTCTTT. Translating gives CASSPRQGSNTEAFF.

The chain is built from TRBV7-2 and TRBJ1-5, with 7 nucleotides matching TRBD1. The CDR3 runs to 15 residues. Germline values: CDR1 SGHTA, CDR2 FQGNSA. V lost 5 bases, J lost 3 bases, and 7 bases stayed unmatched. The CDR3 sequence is CASSPNRGLNQPQHF. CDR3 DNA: TGTGCCAGCAGCCCAAACAGGGGTCTCAATCAGCCCCAGCATTTT.

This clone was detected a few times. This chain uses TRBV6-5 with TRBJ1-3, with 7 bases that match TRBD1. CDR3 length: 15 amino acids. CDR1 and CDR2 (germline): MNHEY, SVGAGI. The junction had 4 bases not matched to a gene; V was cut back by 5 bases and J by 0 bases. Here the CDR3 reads CASSPDRASGNTIYF. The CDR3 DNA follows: TGTGCCAGCAGTCCCGACAGGGCCTCTGGAAACACCATATATTTT.

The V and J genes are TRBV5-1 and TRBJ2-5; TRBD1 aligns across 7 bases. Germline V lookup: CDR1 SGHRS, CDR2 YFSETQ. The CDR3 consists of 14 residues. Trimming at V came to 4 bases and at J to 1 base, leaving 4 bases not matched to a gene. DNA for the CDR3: TGCGCCAGCAGCCTGGGACAGCTCCAAGAGACCCAGTACTTC. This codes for CASSLGQLQETQYF.

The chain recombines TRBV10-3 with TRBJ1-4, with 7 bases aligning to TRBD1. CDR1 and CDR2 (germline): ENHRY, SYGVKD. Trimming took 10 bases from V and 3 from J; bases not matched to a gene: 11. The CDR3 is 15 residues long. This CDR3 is CATSRGTASNEKLFF. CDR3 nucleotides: TGTGCCACTAGTAGAGGGACAGCCTCTAATGAAAAACTGTTTTTT.

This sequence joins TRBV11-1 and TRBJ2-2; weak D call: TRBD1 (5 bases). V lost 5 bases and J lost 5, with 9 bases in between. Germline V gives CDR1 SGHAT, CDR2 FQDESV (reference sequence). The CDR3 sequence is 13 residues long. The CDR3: CASSPRQTGELFF. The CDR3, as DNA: TGTGCCAGCAGCCCCCGACAGACCGGGGAGCTGTTTTTT.

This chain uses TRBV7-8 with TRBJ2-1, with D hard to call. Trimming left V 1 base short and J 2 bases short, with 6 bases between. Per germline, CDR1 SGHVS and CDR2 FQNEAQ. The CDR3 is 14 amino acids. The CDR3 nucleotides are TGTGCCAGCAGCTTAGACCCTACCTACAATGAGCAGTTCTTC. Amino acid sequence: CASSLDPTYNEQFF.

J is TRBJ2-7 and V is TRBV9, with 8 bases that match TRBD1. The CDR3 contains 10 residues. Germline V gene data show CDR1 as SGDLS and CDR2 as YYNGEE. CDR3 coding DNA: TGTGCCAGCAGCCCCGGACAGGGTGGCGTC. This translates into CASSPGQGGV.

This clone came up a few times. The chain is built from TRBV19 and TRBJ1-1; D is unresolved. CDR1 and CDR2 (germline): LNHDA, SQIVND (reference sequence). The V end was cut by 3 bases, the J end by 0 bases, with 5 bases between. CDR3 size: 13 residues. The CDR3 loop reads CASSIRVNTEAFF. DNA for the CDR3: TGTGCCAGTAGTATCCGGGTGAACACTGAAGCTTTCTTT.

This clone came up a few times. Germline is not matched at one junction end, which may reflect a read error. The CDR3 sequence is CASSRGLAGVWDF. In DNA form, the CDR3 reads TGTGCCAGCAGCCGGGGACTAGCGGGGGTTTGGGACTTC. The chain is built from TRBV7-8 and TRBJ2-5; 14 positions agree with TRBD2. From germline, CDR1 is SGHVS and CDR2 FQNEAQ. The length of the CDR3 is 13 residues.

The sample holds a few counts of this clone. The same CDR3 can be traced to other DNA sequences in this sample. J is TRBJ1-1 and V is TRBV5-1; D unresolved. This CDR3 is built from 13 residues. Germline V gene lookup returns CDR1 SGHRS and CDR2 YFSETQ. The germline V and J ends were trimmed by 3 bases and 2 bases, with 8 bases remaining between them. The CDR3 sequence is CASSSSGNTEAFF. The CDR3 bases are TGCGCCAGCAGCTCAAGCGGTAACACTGAAGCTTTCTTT. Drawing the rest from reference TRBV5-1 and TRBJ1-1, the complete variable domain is KAGVTQTPRYLIKTRGQQVTLSCSPISGHRSVSWYQQTPGQGLQFLFEYFSETQRNKGNFPGRFSGRQFSNSRSEMNVSTLELGDSALYLCASSSSGNTEAFFGQGTRLTVV.

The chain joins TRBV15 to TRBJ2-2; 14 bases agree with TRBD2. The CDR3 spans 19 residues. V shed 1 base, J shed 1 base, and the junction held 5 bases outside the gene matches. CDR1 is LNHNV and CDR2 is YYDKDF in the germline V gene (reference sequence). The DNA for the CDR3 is TGTGCCACCAGCAGAGCCCCGACTAGCGGGAGGGTGAACACCGGGGAGCTGTTTTTT. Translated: CATSRAPTSGRVNTGELFF.

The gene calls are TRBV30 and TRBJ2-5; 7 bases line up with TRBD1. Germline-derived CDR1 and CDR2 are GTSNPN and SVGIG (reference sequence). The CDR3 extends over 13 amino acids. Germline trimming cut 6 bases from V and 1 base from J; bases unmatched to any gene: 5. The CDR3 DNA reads TGTGCCTGCTCCGAGGGGGCCCAAGAGACCCAGTACTTC. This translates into CACSEGAQETQYF.

DNA for the CDR3: TGCGCCAGCAGCTCATATGGACAGGGGAAACAAGAGACCCAGTACTTC. It translates to CASSSYGQGKQETQYF. The V call is TRBV5-1, the J call TRBJ2-5; 9 bases are a match to TRBD1. Germline CDR1 SGHRS, CDR2 YFSETQ. The CDR3 sequence is 16 residues long. The trim removed 3 bases at V and 2 bases at J, leaving 8 bases unmatched.

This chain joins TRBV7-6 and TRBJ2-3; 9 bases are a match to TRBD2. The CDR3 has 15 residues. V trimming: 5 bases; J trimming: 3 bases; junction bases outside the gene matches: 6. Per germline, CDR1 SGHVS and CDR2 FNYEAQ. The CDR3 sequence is CASSGSGSRTDTQYF. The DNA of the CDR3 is TGTGCCAGCAGCGGTAGCGGGAGTAGGACAGATACGCAGTATTTT.

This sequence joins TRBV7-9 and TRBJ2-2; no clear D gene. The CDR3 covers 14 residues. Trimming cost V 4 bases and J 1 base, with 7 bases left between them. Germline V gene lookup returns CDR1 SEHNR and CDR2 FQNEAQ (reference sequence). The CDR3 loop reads CASSWSGNTGELFF. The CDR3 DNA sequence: TGTGCCAGCAGCTGGTCAGGGAACACCGGGGAGCTGTTTTTT.

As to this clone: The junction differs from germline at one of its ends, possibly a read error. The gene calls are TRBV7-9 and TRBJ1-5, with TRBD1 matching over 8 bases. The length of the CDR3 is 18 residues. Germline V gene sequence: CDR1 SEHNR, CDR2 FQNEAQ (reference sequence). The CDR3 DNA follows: TGTTCCAGCAGCTCTCAACCCCAGGGGGCCTATAGCAATCAGCCCCAGCATTTT. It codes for CSSSSQPQGAYSNQPQHF.

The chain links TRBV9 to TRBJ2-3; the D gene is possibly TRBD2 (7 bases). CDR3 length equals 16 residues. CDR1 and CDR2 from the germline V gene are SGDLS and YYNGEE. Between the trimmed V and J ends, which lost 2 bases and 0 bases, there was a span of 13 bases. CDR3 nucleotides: TGTGCCAGCAGCGTGGGGGGGCGCCCTAGCACAGATACGCAGTATTTT. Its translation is CASSVGGRPSTDTQYF.

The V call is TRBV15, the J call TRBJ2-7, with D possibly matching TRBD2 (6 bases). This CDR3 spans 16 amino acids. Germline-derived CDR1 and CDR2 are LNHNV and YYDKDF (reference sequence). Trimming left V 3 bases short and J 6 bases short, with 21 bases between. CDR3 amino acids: CATSRSIGSGGAEQYV. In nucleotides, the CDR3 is TGTGCCACCAGCAGGTCGATCGGGAGTGGAGGGGCCGAGCAGTACGTC.

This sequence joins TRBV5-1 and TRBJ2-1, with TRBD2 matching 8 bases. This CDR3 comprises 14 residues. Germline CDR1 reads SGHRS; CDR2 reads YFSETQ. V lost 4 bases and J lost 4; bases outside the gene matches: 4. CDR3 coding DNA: TGCGCCAGCAGCCAGACGGGGGGGTACAATGAGCAGTTCTTC. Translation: CASSQTGGYNEQFF. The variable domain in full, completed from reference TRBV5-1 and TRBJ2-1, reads KAGVTQTPRYLIKTRGQQVTLSCSPISGHRSVSWYQQTPGQGLQFLFEYFSETQRNKGNFPGRFSGRQFSNSRSEMNVSTLELGDSALYLCASSQTGGYNEQFFGPGTRLTVL.

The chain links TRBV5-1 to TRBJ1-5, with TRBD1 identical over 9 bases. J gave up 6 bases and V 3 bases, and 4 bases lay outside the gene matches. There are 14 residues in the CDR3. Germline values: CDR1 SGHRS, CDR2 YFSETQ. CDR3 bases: TGCGCCAGCAGCTGGACAGGGGATGGTCAGCCCCAGCATTTT. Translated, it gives CASSWTGDGQPQHF.

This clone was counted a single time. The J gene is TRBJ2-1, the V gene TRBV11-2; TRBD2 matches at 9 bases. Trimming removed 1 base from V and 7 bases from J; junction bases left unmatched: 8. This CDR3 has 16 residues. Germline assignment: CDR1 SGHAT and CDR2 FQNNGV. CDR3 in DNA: TGTGCCAGCAGCTTAGGGGCTAGCGGGAAATGGAATGAGCAGTTCTTC. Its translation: CASSLGASGKWNEQFF.